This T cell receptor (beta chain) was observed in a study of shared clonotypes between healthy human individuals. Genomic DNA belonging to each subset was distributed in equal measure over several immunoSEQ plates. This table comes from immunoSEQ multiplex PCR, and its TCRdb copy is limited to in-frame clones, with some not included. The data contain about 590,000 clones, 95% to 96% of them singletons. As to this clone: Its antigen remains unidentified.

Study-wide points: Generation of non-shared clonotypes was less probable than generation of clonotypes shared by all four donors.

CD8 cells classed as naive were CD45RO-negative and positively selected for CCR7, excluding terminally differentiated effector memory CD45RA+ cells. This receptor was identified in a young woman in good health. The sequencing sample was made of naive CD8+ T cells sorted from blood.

Written as DNA, the CDR3 is TGTGCCAGCAGTCAACAGGGCACAGATACGCAGTATTTT. It specifies CASSQQGTDTQYF. The chain joins TRBV6-6 to TRBJ2-3, with a weak D call TRBD1 (5 bases). This CDR3 region has 13 residues. Germline V gives CDR1 MNHNY, CDR2 SVGAGI (reference sequence). With 5 bases removed from V and 1 base from J, the gap between germline ends came to 7 bases.